The 14 T cell receptor beta chains in this list originate from one sample, sequenced in a study of T cell changes during pregnancy in multiple sclerosis. Produced via immunoSEQ multiplex PCR; TCRdb's table is partial and in-frame only. The table includes approximately 70,000 clones, 92% detected once. The sequences come from peripheral blood, collected after pregnancy. The receptors stem from a female donor with multiple sclerosis, enrolled in a pregnancy study.

The rearrangement uses TRBV5-6 and TRBJ1-2; D ambiguous. V gave up 2 bases and J gave up 5 bases, with 10 bases separating them. CDR3 length equals 13 residues. CDR1 SGHDT and CDR2 YYEEEE come from the germline V gene. The DNA of the CDR3 is TGTGCCAGCAGCTTCACTGAGGGTTATGGCTACACCTTC. Translated, it gives CASSFTEGYGYTF.

The V gene is TRBV9, the J gene TRBJ2-7; D is possibly TRBD2 (6 bases). The V end was cut by 3 bases, the J end by 2 bases, with 12 bases between. This CDR3 spans 14 amino acids. Germline V lookup: CDR1 SGDLS, CDR2 YYNGEE. The CDR3 is CASSESSVPYEQYF. The DNA of the CDR3 is TGTGCCAGCAGCGAATCTAGCGTCCCCTACGAGCAGTACTTC.

CDR3 region: CASSRTGNTGELFF. The CDR3 region has the DNA TGCGCCAGCAGCCGGACTGGAAACACCGGGGAGCTGTTTTTT. The J gene is TRBJ2-2, the V gene TRBV5-1, with D possibly TRBD2 on 5 matching bases. The CDR3 runs 14 residues. Germline CDR1 and CDR2: SGHRS and YFSETQ. Trimming removed 4 bases at V and 2 bases at J, with 9 bases between.

V and J are TRBV5-1 and TRBJ1-4, with 7 bases aligning to TRBD1. The CDR3 loop spans 15 amino acids. V trimming: 5 bases; J trimming: 4 bases; junction bases outside the gene matches: 8. Germline V gives CDR1 SGHRS, CDR2 YFSETQ. The CDR3 region has the DNA TGCGCCAGCAGATACAATCCAGGGGGTAATGAAAAACTGTTTTTT. This gives the protein CASRYNPGGNEKLFF.

The chain links TRBV6-5 to TRBJ1-5, with a possible D match to TRBD1 (6 bases). CDR3 length: 14 residues. CDR1 MNHEY and CDR2 SVGAGI come from the germline V gene. V shed 4 bases and J shed 2 bases, with 9 bases lying between them. CDR3 sequence reads: CASSFRQGNQPQHF. CDR3 in DNA: TGTGCCAGCAGTTTCAGACAGGGCAATCAGCCCCAGCATTTT.

This clone came up a few times. The chain carries TRBV7-2 and TRBJ1-2, with D hard to call. This CDR3 is built from 12 residues. CDR1 is SGHTA and CDR2 is FQGNSA in the germline V gene. Trimming took off 5 bases at V and 8 bases at J, with 12 bases between the two ends. CDR3 in amino acids: CASSPGTEGYTF. DNA of the CDR3: TGTGCCAGCAGCCCAGGTACAGAGGGCTACACCTTC.

The J gene is TRBJ2-2, the V gene TRBV6-1; tentative D call: TRBD2 (6 bases). CDR3 length: 15 residues. The germline V gene encodes CDR1 MNHNS and CDR2 SASEGT. V lost 6 bases and J 2 bases, leaving 13 bases between the germline ends. Here the CDR3 reads CASRVEGRNTGELFF. The CDR3 nucleotides read TGTGCCAGCAGAGTGGAGGGGAGAAACACCGGGGAGCTGTTTTTT.

The count of this clone is one. The chain combines TRBV27 with TRBJ2-1; 11 bases are shared with TRBD2. The V gene's germline CDR1 is MNHEY and CDR2 SMNVEV (reference sequence). The CDR3 contains 15 residues. Trimming took 3 bases from V and 8 from J; bases not matched to a gene: 6. The CDR3 DNA reads as TGTGCCAGCAGTTTCGGGACTAGCGGTTGGGATGAGCAGTTCTTC. Residues: CASSFGTSGWDEQFF.

The chain combines TRBV9 with TRBJ1-5, with a weak D call TRBD1 (6 bases). There are 13 residues in the CDR3. V was trimmed by 4 bases and J by 5 bases, leaving 10 bases between them. Germline CDR1 and CDR2: SGDLS and YYNGEE. The CDR3 here is CASSRTDYQPQHF. The CDR3 bases are TGTGCCAGCAGCCGGACAGATTATCAGCCCCAGCATTTT.

J is TRBJ1-2 and V is TRBV6-5, with TRBD1 identical over 11 bases. V gave up 6 bases and J gave up 10 bases; unmatched junction bases: 7. Germline lookup yields CDR1 MNHEY and CDR2 SVGAGI. This CDR3 spans 13 amino acids. CDR3 amino acids: CASSFRDRGAYTF. The CDR3 DNA sequence: TGTGCCAGCAGCTTCCGGGACAGGGGGGCCTACACCTTC.

The chain joins TRBV7-9 to TRBJ2-1; perhaps TRBD2 as D (5 bases). V was trimmed by 0 bases and J by 10 bases, leaving 16 bases between them. This CDR3 spans 15 amino acids. The germline CDR1 and CDR2 sequences are SEHNR and FQNEAQ (reference sequence). The CDR3 protein is CASSLAGGGGLEQFF. CDR3 sequence (DNA): TGTGCCAGCAGCTTAGCCGGCGGTGGAGGACTGGAGCAGTTCTTC.

The genes are TRBV27 and TRBJ2-1; TRBD2 aligns across 12 bases. The length of the CDR3 is 16 residues. V was clipped by 4 bases and J by 5 bases; unmatched bases: 6. Germline V gives CDR1 MNHEY, CDR2 SMNVEV (reference sequence). CDR3 in DNA: TGTGCCAGCAGTTCACTCCTAGCGGGAGGGAACAATGAGCAGTTCTTC. Encoded protein: CASSSLLAGGNNEQFF.

The chain recombines TRBV30 with TRBJ1-1, with 7 nucleotides matching TRBD1. The CDR3 is made up of 15 amino acids. Germline CDR1 is GTSNPN and CDR2 is SVGIG (reference sequence). V lost 0 bases, J lost 1 base, and 5 bases stayed unmatched. For the CDR3, the DNA is TGTGCCTGGAGTGTACTCAGGGGGAGGAACACTGAAGCTTTCTTT. This translates into CAWSVLRGRNTEAFF.

This clone came up many times. The gene calls are TRBV4-2 and TRBJ1-3; D might be TRBD1 (6 bases). V shed 1 base and J shed 2 bases, with 12 bases lying between them. The CDR3 totals 16 residues. Looked up from germline, CDR1 is LGHNA and CDR2 is YNFKEQ. CDR3 nucleotides: TGTGCCAGCAGCCAAGGACCGACAGGAGCTGGAAACACCATATATTTT. Amino acid sequence: CASSQGPTGAGNTIYF.